This T cell receptor (beta chain) was identified in a study of a mutant IDH1 vaccine in newly diagnosed glioma. The overall study: Commencement of vaccination occurred 4-6 weeks following radiotherapy alone, or concurrently with temozolomide cycles. Treated patients, approximately 60% male and about 38% female, averaged about 40 years of age.

TCRdb's copy holds only in-frame clones and misses some; the assay was immunoSEQ multiplex PCR. Of tens of thousands of clones in the sample, about 80% were seen once. Time point denoted: week 11, during vaccination. A single vaccine dose contained 300 ug of mutant IDH1 20-mer peptide, and topical imiquimod was used with it. Study observations and caveats: There seemed to be no relation between pseudoprogression and changes in top peripheral T cell clonotypes.

On this clone: Its antigen is not identified.

Sequences were derived from PBMCs, sampled from a glioma patient whose treatment included an IDH1 peptide vaccine. This clonotype originated in a man aged 30 to 45 with glioma.

The CDR3 sequence is CASSYRGARLAGVEETQYF. The CDR3 DNA follows: TGTGCCAGCAGCTATAGAGGAGCGAGACTAGCGGGAGTAGAAGAGACCCAGTACTTC. The rearrangement links TRBV4-2 to TRBJ2-5; 12 bases align to TRBD2. The junction had 16 bases not matched to a gene; V was cut back by 5 bases and J by 3 bases. The CDR3 is made up of 19 amino acids. Germline CDR1 reads LGHNA; CDR2 reads YNFKEQ.